These 21 T cell receptor beta chains came from one sample sequenced in a study of blood T cell repertoires in COVID-19. The table came from immunoSEQ multiplex PCR; TCRdb's copy has only in-frame clones and leaves some out. The table lists around 99,000 clones, around 83% of them singletons, with approximately 7.9% in the top ten. The material sequenced was peripheral blood. Receptors originate from a woman aged 80 or over with active or convalescent COVID-19.

The chain combines TRBV9 with TRBJ2-5; 9 positions agree with TRBD2. The CDR3 is 17 residues long. Germline trimming cut 0 bases from V and 5 bases from J; bases unmatched to any gene: 11. Germline V gene lookup returns CDR1 SGDLS and CDR2 YYNGEE. In DNA, the CDR3 is TGTGCCAGCAGCGTAGGGTGGCGGGAGGGCCATCTGGAGACCCAGTACTTC. Translated, it gives CASSVGWREGHLETQYF.

The chain has TRBV24-1 and TRBJ2-5; TRBD2 is a possible D gene (7 bases). Germline CDR1 and CDR2: KGHDR and SFDVKD. V was pared by 4 bases and J by 1 base, with 15 bases between. This CDR3 contains 16 residues. The CDR3 protein is CATSDLGGAGQETQYF. DNA for the CDR3: TGTGCCACCAGTGACCTGGGGGGGGCAGGCCAAGAGACCCAGTACTTC.

The CDR3 DNA reads TGTGCCAGCTCACCATCACAGGGTATTGGCAATCAGCCCCAGCATTTT. Its protein product is CASSPSQGIGNQPQHF. The chain links TRBV18 to TRBJ1-5, with D perhaps TRBD1 (6 bases). Trimming took 2 bases from V and 2 from J, leaving 13 bases between them. CDR3 length: 16 residues. Germline V lookup: CDR1 KGHSH, CDR2 LQKENI.

By share, this clone counts as medium-sized. V usage is TRBV7-2 and J usage is TRBJ2-5; tentative D call: TRBD2 (6 bases). The ends were cut back, 2 bases at V and 5 bases at J, with 9 bases in the middle. The germline V gene has CDR1 SGHTA and CDR2 FQGNSA. The CDR3 totals 13 residues. The CDR3 DNA reads TGTGCCAGCAGCTTAAGTGGGGGGGAGACCCAGTACTTC. As protein: CASSLSGGETQYF. The variable domain in full, with the rest retrieved from reference TRBV7-2 and TRBJ2-5, is GAGVSQSPSNKVTEKGKDVELRCDPISGHTALYWYRQSLGQGLEFLIYFQGNSAPDKSGLPSDRFSAERTGGSVSTLTIQRTQQEDSAVYLCASSLSGGETQYFGPGTRLLVL.

The J gene is TRBJ1-4, the V gene TRBV5-4; 11 bases align to TRBD1. The junction had 8 bases not matched to a gene; V was cut back by 4 bases and J by 3 bases. Germline assignment: CDR1 SGHNT and CDR2 YYREEE (reference sequence). The CDR3 totals 17 residues. CDR3 loop: CASSPWTGGFSNEKLFF. The CDR3 DNA sequence: TGTGCCAGCAGCCCGTGGACAGGGGGCTTCTCTAATGAAAAACTGTTTTTT.

The chain carries TRBV28 and TRBJ2-1; D unresolved. Germline V lookup: CDR1 MDHEN, CDR2 SYDVKM. The V and J ends lost 6 bases and 6 bases respectively, with 9 bases between them. The CDR3 covers 12 residues. The CDR3 DNA reads as TGTGCCAGCAGGACTGACCCCAATGAGCAGTTCTTC. Translated: CASRTDPNEQFF.

CDR3 residues: CASSEVGGNTGELFF. For the CDR3, the DNA is TGTGCCAGCAGTGAGGTCGGGGGGAATACCGGGGAGCTGTTTTTT. The J gene is TRBJ2-2, the V gene TRBV5-6, with 7 bases fitting TRBD2. Germline CDR1 and CDR2: SGHDT and YYEEEE. The CDR3 is 15 amino acids. V was clipped by 5 bases and J by 5 bases; unmatched bases: 9. Using reference TRBV5-6 and TRBJ2-2 for the parts outside the CDR3, the full variable domain is DAGVTQSPTHLIKTRGQQVTLRCSPKSGHDTVSWYQQALGQGPQFIFQYYEEEERQRGNFPDRFSGHQFPNYSSELNVNALLLGDSALYLCASSEVGGNTGELFFGEGSRLTVL.

V usage is TRBV9 and J usage is TRBJ2-3, with 8 bases aligning to TRBD2. The CDR3 is made up of 18 amino acids. V shed 0 bases and J 4 bases; nucleotides not matched to a gene: 13. The germline gives CDR1 SGDLS, CDR2 YYNGEE. CDR3 sequence (DNA): TGTGCCAGCAGCGTAGCTCGGAATCGGGAGGGCCCAGCAGATACGCAGTATTTT. Translating gives CASSVARNREGPADTQYF.

This clone was seen only once. This sequence joins TRBV19 and TRBJ1-1; a possible D gene is TRBD1 (6 bases). Per germline, CDR1 LNHDA and CDR2 SQIVND (reference sequence). This CDR3 is built from 16 residues. The V and J ends lost 5 bases and 0 bases respectively, with 16 bases between them. The CDR3 region has the DNA TGTGCCAGTAGTGCCGCTTTTCGGACAGTGAACACTGAAGCTTTCTTT. As protein: CASSAAFRTVNTEAFF. The whole variable domain, filled in from reference TRBV19 and TRBJ1-1, reads DGGITQSPKYLFRKEGQNVTLSCEQNLNHDAMYWYRQDPGQGLRLIYYSQIVNDFQKGDIAEGYSVSREKKESFPLTVTSAQKNPTAFYLCASSAAFRTVNTEAFFGQGTRLTVV.

The chain combines TRBV12-3 or TRBV12-4 with TRBJ2-5; D perhaps matches TRBD2 (5 bases). This CDR3 region has 12 residues. The ends were cut back, 5 bases at V and 5 bases at J, with 9 bases in the middle. The CDR3 DNA is TGTGCCAGCAGTCCGAGGAGGGAGACCCAGTACTTC. Residues: CASSPRRETQYF.

V and J are TRBV6-5 and TRBJ1-2; unclear D gene. Germline V gene sequence: CDR1 MNHEY, CDR2 SVGAGI. The CDR3 has 13 residues. V lost 6 bases to trimming and J lost 8 bases, with 16 bases between them. The CDR3 DNA follows: TGTGCCAGCAGCCGCCCCGTCGAAAGCGGCTACACCTTC. Protein sequence: CASSRPVESGYTF.

In its sample, this clone was seen a few times. J is TRBJ2-5 and V is TRBV5-5; 8 bases map to TRBD1. Germline lookup yields CDR1 SGHKS and CDR2 YYEKEE (reference sequence). The V gene end was trimmed by 3 bases and the J gene end by 5 bases; junction bases not matched to a gene: 9. The CDR3 runs 15 residues. CDR3 region: CASSSIRQGRETQYF. The CDR3 DNA reads TGTGCCAGCAGCTCTATACGACAGGGGCGGGAGACCCAGTACTTC.

J is TRBJ2-3 and V is TRBV19, with TRBD1 matching 8 bases. This CDR3 has 17 amino acids. The V and J ends lost 5 bases and 3 bases, in that order; junction bases with no gene match: 13. Germline CDR1 reads LNHDA; CDR2 reads SQIVND (reference sequence). The CDR3 DNA reads TGTGCCAGTAGTTTGAGATCCGGGACAGGTACGACAGATACGCAGTATTTT. The encoded protein is CASSLRSGTGTTDTQYF.

The chain carries TRBV28 and TRBJ1-1; 7 nucleotides align to TRBD1. The CDR3 loop spans 15 amino acids. With V trimmed by 3 bases and J by 0 bases, 4 bases remained unmatched. In germline, CDR1 is MDHEN, CDR2 SYDVKM. CDR3 DNA sequence: TGTGCCAGCAGTTTGACAGGGTTCATGAACACTGAAGCTTTCTTT. It encodes CASSLTGFMNTEAFF.

CDR3 protein: CASSGEDSRRSYAFF. CDR3 DNA sequence: TGTGCCAGCAGTGGAGAGGACAGCCGGCGATCGTATGCTTTCTTT. The chain joins TRBV2 to TRBJ1-1; the D gene is possibly TRBD1 (6 bases). The germline V gene has CDR1 SNHLY and CDR2 FYNNEI. The CDR3 sequence is 15 residues long. V was trimmed by 4 bases and J by 11 bases, leaving 23 bases between them.

The chain has TRBV6-1 and TRBJ2-7; possible D gene TRBD1, 6 bases. V was shortened by 3 bases and J by 1 base, with 10 bases between the two germline ends. Germline V gene data show CDR1 as MNHNS and CDR2 as SASEGT. The CDR3 contains 14 residues. The CDR3 DNA sequence: TGTGCCAGCAGTGAGGACAGCCGGTCCTACGAGCAGTACTTC. This codes for CASSEDSRSYEQYF.

The rearrangement uses TRBV20-1 and TRBJ1-2, with D perhaps matching TRBD1 (5 bases). CDR1 and CDR2 (germline): DFQATT, SNEGSKA (reference sequence). V lost 3 bases and J 2 bases, leaving 13 bases between the germline ends. The CDR3 spans 14 residues. In nucleotides, the CDR3 is TGCAGTGCTAGTACGGGGGGTTTAAACTATGGCTACACCTTC. It is translated as CSASTGGLNYGYTF.

This clone has just a few counts. CDR3 in amino acids: CASSHPDGPLHF. The CDR3 coding sequence is TGTGCCAGCAGCCATCCCGATGGCCCCCTCCACTTT. The V call is TRBV7-8, the J call TRBJ1-6, with D uncertain. The CDR3 totals 12 residues. Germline V lookup: CDR1 SGHVS, CDR2 FQNEAQ. V lost 5 bases and J 13 bases, leaving 12 bases between the germline ends.

V and J are TRBV3-1 (or the pseudogene TRBV3-2) and TRBJ2-3; D unclear. CDR1 LGHDT and CDR2 YNNKEL come from the germline V gene (reference sequence). V was cut by 0 bases and J by 4 bases, with 11 bases left in between. This CDR3 spans 15 amino acids. The CDR3 reads CASSQDSMGADTQYF. CDR3 coding DNA: TGTGCCAGCAGCCAAGATTCAATGGGCGCAGATACGCAGTATTTT.

CDR3 in amino acids: CASSPLGAGDETQYF. The CDR3 nucleotides read TGTGCCAGCAGTCCCCTGGGGGCAGGGGATGAGACCCAGTACTTC. The V and J genes are TRBV28 and TRBJ2-5, with D maybe TRBD1 (6 bases). V dropped 5 bases and J dropped 5 bases, with 18 bases sitting between them. Germline-derived CDR1 and CDR2 are MDHEN and SYDVKM. The CDR3 is 15 amino acids.

This chain connects TRBV7-3 to TRBJ2-3; 10 bases align to TRBD2. Germline CDR1 SGHTA, CDR2 FQGTGA. Trimming at V came to 10 bases and at J to 4 bases, leaving 17 bases not matched to a gene. The CDR3 runs 17 residues. CDR3 in amino acids: CATSKGGLAGGSDTQYF. In nucleotides, the CDR3 is TGTGCCACTTCGAAGGGAGGTTTAGCGGGAGGTTCAGATACGCAGTATTTT.